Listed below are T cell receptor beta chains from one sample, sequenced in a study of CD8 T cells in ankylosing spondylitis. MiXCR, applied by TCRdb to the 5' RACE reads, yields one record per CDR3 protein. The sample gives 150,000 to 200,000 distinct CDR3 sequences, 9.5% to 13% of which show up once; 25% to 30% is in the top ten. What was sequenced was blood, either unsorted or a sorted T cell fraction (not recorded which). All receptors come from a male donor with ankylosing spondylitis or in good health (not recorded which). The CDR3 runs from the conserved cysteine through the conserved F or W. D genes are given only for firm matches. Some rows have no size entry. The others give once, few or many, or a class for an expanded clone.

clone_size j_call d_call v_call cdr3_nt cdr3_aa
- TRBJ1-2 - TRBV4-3 TGCGCCAGCAGCCAGTTCCTTCGGGGCGGAGGCGGCTACACCTTC CASSQFLRGGGGYTF
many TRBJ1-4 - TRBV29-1 TGCAGCGTTGAAGAGGGCAGGGGCCGCGGGAAACTGTTTTTT CSVEEGRGRGKLFF
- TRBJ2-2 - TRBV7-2 TGTGCCAGCAGCGCTGACAACACCGGGGAGCTGTTTTTT CASSADNTGELFF
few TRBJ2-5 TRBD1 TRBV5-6 TGTGCCAGCAGTCCGACAGGGTTGAGAGAGACCCAGTACTTC CASSPTGLRETQYF
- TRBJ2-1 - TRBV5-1 TGCGCCAGCAGCTTGGCACCTCCAGACAATGAGCAGTTCTTC CASSLAPPDNEQFF
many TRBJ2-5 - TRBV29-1 TGCAGCGTCCTAGTAGAGACCCAGTACTTC CSVLVETQYF
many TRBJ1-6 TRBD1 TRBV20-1 TGCAGTGCTAGAGGACCGGGACAGGGTTATTCACCCCTCCACTTT CSARGPGQGYSPLHF
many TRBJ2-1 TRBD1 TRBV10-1 TGCGCCAGCAGTGAGTCCGGGACAGCTTACAATGAGCAGTTCTTC CASSESGTAYNEQFF
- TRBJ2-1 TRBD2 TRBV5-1 TGCGCCAGCAGCCAAGGACTAGTTGTTGTCGATGAGCAGTTCTTC CASSQGLVVVDEQFF
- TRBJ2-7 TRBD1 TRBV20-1 TGCAGTGCGCCCGGGACAGGGAGTTCCGTGCAGTACTTC CSAPGTGSSVQYF
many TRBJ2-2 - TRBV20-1 TGCAGTGCTAGAGATCCGGGGTTGTCGGACACCGGGGAGCTGTTTTTT CSARDPGLSDTGELFF
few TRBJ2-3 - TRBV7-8 TGTGCCAGCAGCTTATCCTTGGGACTGATCGCTAGCACAGATACGCAGTATTTT CASSLSLGLIASTDTQYF
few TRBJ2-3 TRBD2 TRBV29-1 TGCAGCCACCGAACCGGGACTAGCGGAGATACGCAGTATTTT CSHRTGTSGDTQYF
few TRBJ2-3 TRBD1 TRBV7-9 TGTGCCAGCAGCTTCTCCGACAGGGCGGGCACAGATACGCAGTATTTT CASSFSDRAGTDTQYF
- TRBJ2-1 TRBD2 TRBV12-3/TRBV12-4 TGTGCCAGCAGATCCTTTAGCGGGGGGTTCAATGAGCAGTTCTTC CASRSFSGGFNEQFF
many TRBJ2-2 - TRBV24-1 TGTGCCACCAGTGACTCCCCGGGACGGACTATTAACACCGGGGAGCTGTTTTTT CATSDSPGRTINTGELFF
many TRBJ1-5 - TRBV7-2 TGTGCCAGCAGCTTTAGGGGTGGTGGCAATCAGCCCCAGCATTTT CASSFRGGGNQPQHF
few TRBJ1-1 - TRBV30 TGTGCCTGGGGGCCCGACGACAGCGCTGAAGCTTTCTTT CAWGPDDSAEAFF
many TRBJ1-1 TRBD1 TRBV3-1 TGTGCCAGCAGCCCGGACAGGGCGTCGGAAGCTTTCTTT CASSPDRASEAFF
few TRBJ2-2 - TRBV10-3 TGTGCCATCAAAGGTTCGAACACCGGGGAGCTGTTTTTT CAIKGSNTGELFF
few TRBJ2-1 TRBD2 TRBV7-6 TGTGCCAGCAGCCGTGTCCTGTCTAGCGGGACGTACAATGAGCAGTTCTTC CASSRVLSSGTYNEQFF
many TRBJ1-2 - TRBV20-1 TGCAGTGCTAGACTCTTCGCCGGGGCGGAAGGCTACACCTTC CSARLFAGAEGYTF
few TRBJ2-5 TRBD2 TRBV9 TGTGCCAGCAGCGTATCCAGCGGGGGGGGCCAAGGAGAGACCCAGTACTTC CASSVSSGGGQGETQYF
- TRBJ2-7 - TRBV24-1 TGTGCCACCAGTGATGGCCGGGTCGGACGGAACGAGCAGTACTTC CATSDGRVGRNEQYF